This TCR beta chain is drawn from a study of CD8 T cell repertoires and HIV-1 epitope variants. Study summary: Epitopes were three Gag families plus Nef HW9 and YT9.

Remarks on this clone: Its antigen is still unknown.

Profiling relied on immunoSEQ multiplex PCR, and the TCRdb table lists in-frame clones only, not all of them. The table includes roughly 5,900 clones, roughly 71% detected once. The CDR3 contains 13 residues. Per the germline V gene, CDR1 is LGHNA and CDR2 is YNFKEQ. Trimming removed 3 bases from V and 1 base from J, with 6 bases in between. The TCR sequence derives from a male donor with HIV. The sequencing input was cultured CD8+ T cells derived from PBMCs. The chain couples TRBV4-2 to TRBJ1-1; D possibly corresponds to TRBD1 (5 bases). The DNA for the CDR3 is TGTGCCAGCAGCCACGGACAGAACACTGAAGCTTTCTTT. Protein sequence: CASSHGQNTEAFF.